This T cell receptor beta chain is drawn from a study of neurological immune-mediated disorders. This clonotype appeared many times. TCRdb called the 5' RACE reads again in MiXCR, with one record for every CDR3 protein. The table has 70,000 to 95,000 distinct CDR3 sequences, around 14% seen once. This CDR3 is built from 15 residues. V lost 3 bases and J lost 0, with 10 bases in between. CDR1 SGHRS and CDR2 YFSETQ come from the germline V gene. The specimen sequenced was PBMCs. This receptor was taken from a woman aged 50 to 60 in good health. V gene TRBV5-1 combines with J gene TRBJ2-1, with a weak D call TRBD2 (6 bases). CDR3 DNA sequence: TGCGCCAGCAGCTCGGGGACTGACTCCTACAATGAGCAGTTCTTC. It specifies CASSSGTDSYNEQFF.